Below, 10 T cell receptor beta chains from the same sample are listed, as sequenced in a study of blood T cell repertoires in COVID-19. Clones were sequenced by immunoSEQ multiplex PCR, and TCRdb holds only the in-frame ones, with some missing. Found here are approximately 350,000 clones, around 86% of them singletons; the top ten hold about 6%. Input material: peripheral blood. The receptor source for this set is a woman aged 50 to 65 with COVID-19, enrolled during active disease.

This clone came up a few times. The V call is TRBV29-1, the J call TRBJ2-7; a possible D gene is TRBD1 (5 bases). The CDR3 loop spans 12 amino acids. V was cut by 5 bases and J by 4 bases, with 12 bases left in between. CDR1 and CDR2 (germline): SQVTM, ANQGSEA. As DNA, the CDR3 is TGCAGCGTTCTTCAGGGTAGGTACGAGCAGTACTTC. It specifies CSVLQGRYEQYF.

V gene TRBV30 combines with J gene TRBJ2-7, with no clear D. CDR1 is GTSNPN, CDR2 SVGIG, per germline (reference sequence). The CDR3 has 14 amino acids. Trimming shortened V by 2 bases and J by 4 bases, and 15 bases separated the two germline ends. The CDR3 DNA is TGTGCCTGGAGTTTAACTATTTTTGGTTACGAGCAGTACTTC. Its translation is CAWSLTIFGYEQYF.

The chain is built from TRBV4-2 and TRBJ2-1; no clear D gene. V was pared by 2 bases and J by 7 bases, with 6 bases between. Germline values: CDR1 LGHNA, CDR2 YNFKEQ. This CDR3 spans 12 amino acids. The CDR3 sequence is CASSQLGNEQFF. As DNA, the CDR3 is TGTGCCAGCAGCCAACTAGGAAATGAGCAGTTCTTC.

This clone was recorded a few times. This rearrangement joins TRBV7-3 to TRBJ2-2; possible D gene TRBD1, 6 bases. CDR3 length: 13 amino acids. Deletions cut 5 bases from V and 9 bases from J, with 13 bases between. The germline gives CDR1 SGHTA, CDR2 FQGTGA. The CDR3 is CASSPPGARELFF. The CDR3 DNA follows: TGTGCCAGCAGCCCCCCAGGGGCGCGGGAGCTGTTTTTT.

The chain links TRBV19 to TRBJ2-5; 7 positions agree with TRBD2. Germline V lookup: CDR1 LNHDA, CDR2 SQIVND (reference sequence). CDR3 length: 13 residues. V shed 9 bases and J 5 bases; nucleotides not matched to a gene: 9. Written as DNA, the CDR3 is TGTGCCAGCCGGGCTAGCGGAAGGGAGACCCAGTACTTC. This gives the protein CASRASGRETQYF.

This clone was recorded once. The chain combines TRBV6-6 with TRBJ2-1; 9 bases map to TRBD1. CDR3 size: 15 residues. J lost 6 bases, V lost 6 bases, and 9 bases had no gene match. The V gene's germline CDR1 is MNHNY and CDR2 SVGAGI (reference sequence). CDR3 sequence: CASRTGTGWGNEQFF. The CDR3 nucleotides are TGTGCCAGCAGAACCGGGACAGGGTGGGGCAATGAGCAGTTCTTC.

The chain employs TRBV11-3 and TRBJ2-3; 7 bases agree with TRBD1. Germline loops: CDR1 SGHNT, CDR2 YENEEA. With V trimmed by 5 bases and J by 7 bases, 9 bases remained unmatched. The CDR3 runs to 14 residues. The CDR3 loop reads CASSPSRGLNTQYF. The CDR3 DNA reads TGTGCCAGCAGCCCATCGAGGGGGCTCAATACGCAGTATTTT.

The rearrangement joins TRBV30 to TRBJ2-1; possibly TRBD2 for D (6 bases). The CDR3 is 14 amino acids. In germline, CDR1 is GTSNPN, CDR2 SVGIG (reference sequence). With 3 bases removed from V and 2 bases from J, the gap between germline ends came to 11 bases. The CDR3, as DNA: TGTGCCTGGAGCACCGGGAGCCCCTACAATGAGCAGTTCTTC. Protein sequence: CAWSTGSPYNEQFF.

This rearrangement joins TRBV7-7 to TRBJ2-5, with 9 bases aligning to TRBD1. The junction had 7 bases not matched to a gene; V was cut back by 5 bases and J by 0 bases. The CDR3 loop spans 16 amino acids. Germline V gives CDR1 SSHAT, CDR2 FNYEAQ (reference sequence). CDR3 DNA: TGTGCCAGCAGCCTCGCCGGGACAGGGTACCAAGAGACCCAGTACTTC. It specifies CASSLAGTGYQETQYF.

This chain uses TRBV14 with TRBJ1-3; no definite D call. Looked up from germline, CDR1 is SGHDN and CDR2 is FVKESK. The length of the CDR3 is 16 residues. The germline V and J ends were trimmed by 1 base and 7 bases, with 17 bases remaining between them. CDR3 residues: CASSQGREGWWNTIYF. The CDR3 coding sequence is TGTGCCAGCAGCCAAGGTCGGGAAGGCTGGTGGAACACCATATATTTT.